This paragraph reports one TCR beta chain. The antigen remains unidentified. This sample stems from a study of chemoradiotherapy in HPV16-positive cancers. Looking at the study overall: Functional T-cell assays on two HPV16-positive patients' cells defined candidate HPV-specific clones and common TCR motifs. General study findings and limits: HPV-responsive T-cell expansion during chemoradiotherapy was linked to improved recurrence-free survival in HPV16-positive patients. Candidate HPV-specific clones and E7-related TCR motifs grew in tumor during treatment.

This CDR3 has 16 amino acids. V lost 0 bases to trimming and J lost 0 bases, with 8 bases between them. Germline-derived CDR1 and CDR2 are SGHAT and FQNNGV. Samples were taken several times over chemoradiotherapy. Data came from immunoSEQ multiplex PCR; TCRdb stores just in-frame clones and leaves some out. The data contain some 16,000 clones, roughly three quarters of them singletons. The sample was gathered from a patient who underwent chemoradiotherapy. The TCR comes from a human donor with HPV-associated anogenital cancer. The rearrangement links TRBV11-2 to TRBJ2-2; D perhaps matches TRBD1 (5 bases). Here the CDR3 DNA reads TGTGCCAGCAGCTTAGATTTAGGGGCGAACACCGGGGAGCTGTTTTTT. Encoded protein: CASSLDLGANTGELFF. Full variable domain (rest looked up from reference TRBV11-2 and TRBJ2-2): EAGVAQSPRYKIIEKRQSVAFWCNPISGHATLYWYQQILGQGPKLLIQFQNNGVVDDSQLPKDRFSAERLKGVDSTLKIQPAKLEDSAVYLCASSLDLGANTGELFFGEGSRLTVL.